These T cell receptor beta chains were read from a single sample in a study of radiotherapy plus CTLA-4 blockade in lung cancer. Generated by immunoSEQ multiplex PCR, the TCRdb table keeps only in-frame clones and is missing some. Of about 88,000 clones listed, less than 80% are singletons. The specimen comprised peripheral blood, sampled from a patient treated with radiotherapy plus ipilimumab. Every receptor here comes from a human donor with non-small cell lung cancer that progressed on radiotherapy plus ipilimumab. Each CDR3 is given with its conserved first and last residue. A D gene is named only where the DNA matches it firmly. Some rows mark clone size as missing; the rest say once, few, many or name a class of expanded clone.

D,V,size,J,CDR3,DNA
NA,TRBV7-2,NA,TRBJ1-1,CASSYRESEAFF,TGTGCCAGCAGCTACCGAGAGAGTGAAGCTTTCTTT
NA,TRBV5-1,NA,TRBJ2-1,CASSLAGPYGEQFF,TGCGCCAGCAGCTTGGCTGGACCCTATGGTGAGCAGTTCTTC
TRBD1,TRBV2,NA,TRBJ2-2,CASKSTGGSTGELFF,TGTGCCAGCAAATCGACAGGGGGATCCACCGGGGAGCTGTTTTTT
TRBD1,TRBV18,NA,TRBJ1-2,CASSPPGQGLRGYTF,TGTGCCAGCTCACCACCGGGACAGGGGCTGCGGGGCTACACCTTC
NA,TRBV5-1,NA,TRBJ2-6,CASSLDGSGANVLTF,TGCGCCAGCAGCTTGGATGGATCTGGGGCCAACGTCCTGACTTTC
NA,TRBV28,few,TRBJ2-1,CATRGTGASRNEQFF,TGTGCCACCCGGGGCACGGGGGCCTCTCGTAATGAGCAGTTCTTC
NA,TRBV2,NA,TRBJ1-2,CASTRGDGYTF,TGTGCCAGCACCCGGGGAGATGGCTACACCTTC
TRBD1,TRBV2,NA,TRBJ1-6,CTSSATGVNSPLHF,TGTACCAGCAGTGCTACAGGGGTTAATTCACCCCTCCACTTT
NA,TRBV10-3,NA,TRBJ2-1,CAISVKGVEQFF,TGTGCCATCAGTGTGAAGGGGGTTGAGCAGTTCTTC
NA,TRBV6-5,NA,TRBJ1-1,CASSGPGVGITEAFF,TGTGCCAGCAGCGGACCAGGGGTCGGGATAACTGAAGCTTTCTTT
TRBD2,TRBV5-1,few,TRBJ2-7,CASKLAEKYEQYF,TGCGCCAGCAAACTAGCGGAGAAATACGAGCAGTACTTC
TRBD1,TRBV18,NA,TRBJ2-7,CASSPRTGGEYEQYF,TGTGCCAGCTCACCCCGGACAGGGGGCGAGTACGAGCAGTACTTC
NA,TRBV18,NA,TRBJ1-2,CASSPTSGENYGYTF,TGTGCCAGCTCACCAACTAGCGGGGAGAACTATGGCTACACCTTC
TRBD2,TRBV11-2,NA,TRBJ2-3,CASSRTSGGDPSTDTQYF,TGTGCCAGCAGTCGAACTAGCGGAGGGGACCCTAGCACAGATACGCAGTATTTT
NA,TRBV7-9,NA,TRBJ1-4,CASSSFYEPTNEKLFF,TGTGCCAGCAGCTCCTTTTATGAGCCAACTAATGAAAAACTGTTTTTT
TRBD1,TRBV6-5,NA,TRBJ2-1,CASRSGTGGYNEQFF,TGTGCCAGCAGGTCCGGGACAGGGGGATACAATGAGCAGTTCTTC
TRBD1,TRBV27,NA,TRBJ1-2,CASSMTGGGIYGYTF,TGTGCCAGCAGTATGACAGGGGGCGGGATCTATGGCTACACCTTC
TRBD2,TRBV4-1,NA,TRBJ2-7,CASSQDGGGSGSPYEQYF,TGCGCCAGCAGCCAAGATGGGGGCGGTAGCGGGAGTCCCTACGAGCAGTACTTC
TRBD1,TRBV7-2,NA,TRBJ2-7,CASSWTGYEQYF,TGTGCCAGCAGCTGGACAGGTTACGAGCAGTACTTC
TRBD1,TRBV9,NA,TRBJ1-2,CASSGFGQGVPYGYTF,TGTGCCAGCAGCGGATTCGGACAGGGAGTCCCTTATGGCTACACCTTC
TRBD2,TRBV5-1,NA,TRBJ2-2,CASNEGTSMSTGELFF,TGCGCCAGCAACGAAGGGACTAGTATGAGCACCGGGGAGCTGTTTTTT
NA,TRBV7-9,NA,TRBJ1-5,CASSSGSGQPQHF,TGTGCCAGCAGCTCTGGATCGGGTCAGCCCCAGCATTTT
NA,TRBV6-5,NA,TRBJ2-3,CASSPEGVSTDTQYF,TGTGCCAGCAGTCCCGAGGGCGTCAGCACAGATACGCAGTATTTT
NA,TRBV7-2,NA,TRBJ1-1,CASSLEPLGTEAFF,TGTGCCAGCAGCTTAGAACCGTTAGGGACTGAAGCTTTCTTT
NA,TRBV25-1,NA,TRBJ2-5,CASSSKSGIQYF,TGTGCCAGCAGTTCCAAATCCGGGATTCAGTACTTC
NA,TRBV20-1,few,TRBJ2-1,CSARALGEQFF,TGCAGTGCTAGGGCCCTGGGTGAGCAGTTCTTC
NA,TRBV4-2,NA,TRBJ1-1,CASSQVGTLGAEAFF,TGTGCCAGCAGCCAAGTAGGGACCCTTGGCGCTGAAGCTTTCTTT
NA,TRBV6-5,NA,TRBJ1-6,CASRGPDNSPLHF,TGTGCCAGCAGGGGACCGGATAATTCACCCCTCCACTTT
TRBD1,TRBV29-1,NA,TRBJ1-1,CSVGTGQFAFF,TGCAGCGTTGGGACAGGGCAGTTTGCTTTCTTT
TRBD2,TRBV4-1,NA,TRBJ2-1,CASSQDRTSSNEQFF,TGCGCCAGCAGCCAAGATCGGACTAGCTCCAATGAGCAGTTCTTC
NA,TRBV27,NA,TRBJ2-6,CASSVRGTDFSGANVLTF,TGTGCCAGCAGTGTCAGGGGGACTGACTTCTCTGGGGCCAACGTCCTGACTTTC
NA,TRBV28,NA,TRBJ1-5,CASSLLPEDQPQHF,TGTGCCAGCAGTTTACTTCCCGAGGATCAGCCCCAGCATTTT
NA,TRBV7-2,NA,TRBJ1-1,CASSREMTGNTEAFF,TGTGCCAGCAGCCGGGAGATGACAGGGAACACTGAAGCTTTCTTT
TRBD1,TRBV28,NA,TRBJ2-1,CASSVPTGGYNEQFF,TGTGCCAGCAGTGTGCCGACAGGGGGTTACAATGAGCAGTTCTTC
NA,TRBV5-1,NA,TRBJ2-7,CASSLEGQNGYEQYF,TGCGCCAGCAGCTTGGAAGGGCAGAACGGCTACGAGCAGTACTTC
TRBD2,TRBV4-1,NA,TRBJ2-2,CASSPRTSGVTNTGELFF,TGCGCCAGCAGCCCCCGAACTAGCGGGGTTACGAACACCGGGGAGCTGTTTTTT
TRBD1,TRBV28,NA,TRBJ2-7,CASSPRDRGLGEQYF,TGTGCCAGCAGTCCTAGGGACAGGGGGCTGGGGGAGCAGTACTTC
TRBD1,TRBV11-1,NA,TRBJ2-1,CASSRRGLNEQFF,TGTGCCAGCAGCCGCAGGGGGCTAAATGAGCAGTTCTTC
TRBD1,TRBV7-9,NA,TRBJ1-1,CASSLGGDRPLNTEAFF,TGTGCCAGCAGCTTAGGGGGGGACAGACCCTTGAACACTGAAGCTTTCTTT
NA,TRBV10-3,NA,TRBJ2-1,CAISSNPGPQGNEQFF,TGTGCCATCAGCTCAAATCCGGGGCCCCAGGGCAATGAGCAGTTCTTC
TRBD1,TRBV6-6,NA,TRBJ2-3,CASSYSDRVKNTQYF,TGTGCCAGCAGTTACTCGGACAGGGTTAAAAATACGCAGTATTTT
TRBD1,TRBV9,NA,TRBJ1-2,CASSVDRTGGLEGYTF,TGTGCCAGCAGCGTCGATCGAACAGGGGGCTTGGAAGGCTACACCTTC
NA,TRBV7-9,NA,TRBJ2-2,CASAGPGELFF,TGTGCCAGTGCAGGACCCGGGGAGCTGTTTTTT
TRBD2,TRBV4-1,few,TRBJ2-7,CASSQLPGGNDEQYF,TGCGCCAGCAGCCAACTCCCGGGGGGTAACGACGAGCAGTACTTC
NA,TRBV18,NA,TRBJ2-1,CASGTEAYNEQFF,TGTGCCAGTGGCACGGAGGCCTACAATGAGCAGTTCTTC
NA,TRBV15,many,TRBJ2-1,CATSRGGDYVTNEQFF,TGTGCCACCAGCAGAGGAGGCGACTATGTCACCAATGAGCAGTTCTTC
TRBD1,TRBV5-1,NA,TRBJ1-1,CASSFGTASEAFF,TGCGCCAGCAGCTTTGGGACAGCGAGTGAAGCTTTCTTT
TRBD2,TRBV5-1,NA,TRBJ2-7,CASSLGGSTSGYEQYF,TGCGCCAGCAGCTTGGGGGGGTCGACTAGCGGCTACGAGCAGTACTTC
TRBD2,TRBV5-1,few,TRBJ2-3,CASMAAGETDTQYF,TGCGCCAGCATGGCGGCGGGGGAGACAGATACGCAGTATTTT
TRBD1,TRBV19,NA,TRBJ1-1,CASSFTGGTEAFF,TGTGCCAGTAGTTTTACAGGGGGAACTGAAGCTTTCTTT
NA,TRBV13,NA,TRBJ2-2,CASSLGSGELFF,TGTGCCAGCAGCTTAGGTTCCGGGGAGCTGTTTTTT
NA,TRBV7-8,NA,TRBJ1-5,CASSRGGNQPQHF,TGTGCCAGCAGCCGGGGTGGCAATCAGCCCCAGCATTTT
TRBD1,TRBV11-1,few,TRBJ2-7,CASSPRDRRSYEQYF,TGTGCCAGCAGCCCTCGGGACAGGAGATCCTACGAGCAGTACTTC